Listed below are T cell receptor beta chains from one sample, sequenced in a study of T-cell memory formation after mild COVID-19. TCRdb used MiXCR to reprocess the 5' RACE reads, holding one entry per CDR3 protein. The table lists about 350,000 distinct CDR3 sequences, under 25% of them singletons. The sample taken for sequencing was PBMCs or a T cell subset sorted from them (not recorded which). These receptors all come from a man aged 18 to 35 who had mild COVID-19 (a few samples of this study predate the infection). Cell type and time point are not known. The conserved cysteine and the conserved F or W are not part of the CDR3 here.

V gene: TRBV11-2; CDR3 protein: ASSFGVSTEAF
V gene: TRBV15; CDR3 protein: ATSRERTGWQPQH
V gene: TRBV5-1; CDR3 protein: ASSVVAGQQETQY
V gene: TRBV5-6; CDR3 protein: ASSLGALAEAF
V gene: TRBV5-1; CDR3 protein: ASSMGQIKETQY
V gene: TRBV4-3; CDR3 protein: ASSLGGAASTDTQY
V gene: TRBV4-3; CDR3 protein: ASSQTYGTETQY
V gene: TRBV5-1; CDR3 protein: ASSLDSGDTQY
V gene: TRBV11-2; CDR3 protein: ASSLGQHGYGYT
V gene: TRBV4-3; CDR3 protein: ASSQDGTADTQY
V gene: TRBV5-1; CDR3 protein: ASSWEGGTEAF
V gene: TRBV20-1; CDR3 protein: SAGLAGDSYEQY
V gene: TRBV4-3; CDR3 protein: ASSQQAGASTDTQY
V gene: TRBV7-2; CDR3 protein: ASSSAAVGSSPLH
V gene: TRBV9; CDR3 protein: ASSDDQETQY
V gene: TRBV28; CDR3 protein: ASSPVRATDTDTQY
V gene: TRBV28; CDR3 protein: ASSLADRSNEKLF
V gene: TRBV7-9; CDR3 protein: ASQNRGPGNTIY
V gene: TRBV12-3/TRBV12-4; CDR3 protein: ASSFGPAPGIYTDTQY
V gene: TRBV12-3/TRBV12-4; CDR3 protein: ASSVTGTGAYEQY
V gene: TRBV18; CDR3 protein: ASSPQQQSSYEQY
V gene: TRBV9; CDR3 protein: ASRRGAENTIY